This T cell receptor (beta chain) is from a study of blood T cells in healthy people across ages. In the case of this clonotype: The junction does not match germline at one end; this may be a read error.

A second PCR of roughly 7 to 11 cycles used a sample-barcoded 5' primer and a J-beta primer mix. TCRdb passed the 5' RACE reads through MiXCR, listing each CDR3 protein once. The data contain about 1.4 million distinct CDR3 sequences, 45% to 70% of them singletons. The CDR3 is 15 residues long. Germline V CDR1 and CDR2: SGHTA, FQGNSA. Total RNA, at least 5 micrograms per sample, came from PBMCs. Sequenced material: blood. This chain uses TRBV7-2 with TRBJ2-3; no clear D. This sequence was found in a man between 18 and 35 years old in good health. CDR3 nucleotide sequence: TGTGCCAGCAGTTTAGGCTCAGCTAGCACAGATACGCAGTATTTT. It encodes CASSLGSASTDTQYF.